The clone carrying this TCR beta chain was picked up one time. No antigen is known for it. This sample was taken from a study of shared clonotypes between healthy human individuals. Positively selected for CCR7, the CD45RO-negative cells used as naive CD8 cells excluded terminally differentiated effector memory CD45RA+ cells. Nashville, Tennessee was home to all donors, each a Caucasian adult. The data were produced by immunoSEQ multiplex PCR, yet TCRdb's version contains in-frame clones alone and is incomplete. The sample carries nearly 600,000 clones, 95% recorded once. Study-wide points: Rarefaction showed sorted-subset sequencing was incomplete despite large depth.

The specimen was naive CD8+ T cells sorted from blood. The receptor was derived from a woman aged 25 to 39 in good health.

The CDR3 DNA is TGTGCCAGCAGTGAAATGGACAGGGAGGTTTATGAAAAACTGTTTTTT. It yields the protein CASSEMDREVYEKLFF. The chain carries TRBV6-1 and TRBJ1-4; 8 bases align to TRBD1. V shed 2 bases, J shed 6 bases, and the junction held 8 bases outside the gene matches. The CDR3 is made up of 16 amino acids. Germline V gene data show CDR1 as MNHNS and CDR2 as SASEGT.